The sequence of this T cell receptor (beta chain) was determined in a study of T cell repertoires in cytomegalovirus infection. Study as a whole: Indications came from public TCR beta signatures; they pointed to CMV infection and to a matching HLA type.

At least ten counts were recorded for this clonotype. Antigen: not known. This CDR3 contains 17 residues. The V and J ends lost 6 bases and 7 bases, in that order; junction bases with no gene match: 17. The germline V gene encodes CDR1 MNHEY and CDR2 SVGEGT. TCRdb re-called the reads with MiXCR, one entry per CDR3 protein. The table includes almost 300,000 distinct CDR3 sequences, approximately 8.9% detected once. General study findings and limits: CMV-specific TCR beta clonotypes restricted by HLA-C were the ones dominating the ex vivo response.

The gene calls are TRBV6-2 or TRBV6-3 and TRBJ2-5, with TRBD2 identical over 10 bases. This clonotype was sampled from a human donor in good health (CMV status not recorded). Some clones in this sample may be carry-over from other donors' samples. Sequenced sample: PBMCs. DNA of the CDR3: TGTGCCAGCAGGGGCCTTAGCGGGGGGACCAACCGGGTGACCCAGTACTTC. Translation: CASRGLSGGTNRVTQYF.